The rows below give T cell receptor beta chains drawn from one sample of a study of blood T cells in healthy people across ages. TCRdb re-called the 5' RACE reads with MiXCR, one entry per CDR3 protein. The data contain about 630,000 distinct CDR3 sequences, roughly 20% of them singletons. The sequenced material came from blood. All receptors come from an older man in good health. CDR3s include the opening cysteine and the closing phenylalanine or tryptophan. A D gene is named only where the DNA matches it firmly. Size values are once, few and many counts, or a class for expanded clones, and some rows have none.

clone_size	d_call	v_call	j_call	cdr3_aa	cdr3_nt
-	-	TRBV20-1	TRBJ2-3	CSATERSDTQYF	TGCAGTGCCACCGAACGGTCGGATACGCAGTATTTT
few	-	TRBV6-1	TRBJ1-2	CASSPGGGRFYGYTF	TGTGCCAGCAGCCCCGGTGGGGGGCGCTTCTATGGCTACACCTTC
many	-	TRBV27	TRBJ2-2	CASSSDSLNTGELFF	TGTGCCAGCAGTTCGGACAGCCTGAACACCGGGGAGCTGTTTTTT
-	-	TRBV6-1	TRBJ2-1	CASGFLAESSYNEQFF	TGTGCCAGCGGGTTTTTAGCAGAAAGCTCCTACAATGAGCAGTTCTTC
few	-	TRBV25-1	TRBJ2-7	CASSELRGSSYEQYF	TGTGCCAGCAGTGAATTGAGGGGGAGCTCCTACGAGCAGTACTTC
few	-	TRBV6-5	TRBJ2-3	CATQLEPGRRTDTQYF	TGTGCCACCCAGTTAGAGCCGGGACGGCGCACAGATACGCAGTATTTT
-	TRBD1	TRBV6-1	TRBJ1-2	CASSEAGQGSHTF	TGTGCCAGCAGTGAAGCGGGACAGGGCAGCCACACCTTC
-	TRBD2	TRBV20-1	TRBJ2-2	CSTSSGRSAGELFF	TGCAGTACTAGTAGCGGGAGGAGCGCCGGGGAGCTGTTTTTT
-	-	TRBV9	TRBJ2-5	CASSVGGDGETQYF	TGTGCCAGCAGCGTAGGCGGGGATGGGGAGACCCAGTACTTC
few	TRBD2	TRBV7-2	TRBJ2-5	CAGSLAESGLAGVGETQYF	TGTGCCGGCAGCTTAGCGGAGAGTGGGCTAGCGGGAGTCGGGGAGACCCAGTACTTC